Listed here are 3 T cell receptor beta chains from one sample, sequenced in a study of monozygotic twins with inflammatory bowel disease (dated by TCRdb to between 2018 and 2021). The library was prepared using 5' RACE. The reads were generated on an Illumina HiSeq 2500. Reads reprocessed by TCRdb are summarized as one entry per CDR3 protein sequence, and DNA is absent. This sample's records show about 440,000 distinct CDR3 sequences. The ten largest clones capture around 2.4% of the sample. The sequenced sample was blood. The receptors derive from a human donor with ulcerative colitis or Crohn's disease, or a healthy co-twin of an affected twin (not recorded which).

This rearrangement joins TRBV6-5 to TRBJ1-1. Looked up from germline, CDR1 is MNHEY and CDR2 is SVGAGI. CDR3 length: 15 amino acids. The chain's CDR3 is CASSSLRGSWAEAFF.

The chain uses TRBV7-2 and TRBJ2-5; TCRdb proposes TRBD2, but this gene call is untestable without DNA. This CDR3 has 13 amino acids. Germline V gene lookup returns CDR1 SGHTA and CDR2 FQGNSA. The CDR3 protein is CASSPPGSKTQYF.

CDR3 protein: CASSSSITETQYF. This chain connects TRBV11-1 to TRBJ2-5. Germline V gene lookup returns CDR1 SGHAT and CDR2 FQDESV (reference sequence). This CDR3 region has 13 residues.